This entry lists 31 T cell receptor beta chains sequenced from one sample in a study of Tregs in tolerant kidney transplant recipients. Profiling relied on immunoSEQ multiplex PCR, and the TCRdb table lists in-frame clones only, not all of them. The sample yields around 75,000 clones, about 88% seen once. The material sequenced was CD4+ T cells from blood, taken before the transplant. These receptors were collected from a human donor who received a combined kidney and bone marrow transplant.

This sequence joins TRBV28 and TRBJ1-2; D gene ambiguous. The CDR3 extends over 15 amino acids. The germline V and J ends were trimmed by 5 bases and 2 bases, with 15 bases remaining between them. Germline values: CDR1 MDHEN, CDR2 SYDVKM. The CDR3 coding sequence is TGTGCCAGCAGTCCTCCCGAACGGCGGAACTATGGCTACACCTTC. It codes for CASSPPERRNYGYTF.

The rearrangement uses TRBV18 and TRBJ2-3; TRBD1 aligns across 7 bases. Germline V gene lookup returns CDR1 KGHSH and CDR2 LQKENI. Germline trimming cut 6 bases from V and 7 bases from J; bases unmatched to any gene: 7. This CDR3 is 13 amino acids long. CDR3 loop: CASSDGTAYTQYF. DNA for the CDR3: TGTGCCAGCTCCGACGGGACAGCCTATACGCAGTATTTT.

The sample holds one count of this clone. J is TRBJ2-2 and V is TRBV5-1, with D hard to call. The CDR3 covers 17 residues. The germline V and J ends were trimmed by 0 bases and 0 bases, with 12 bases remaining between them. CDR1 and CDR2 (germline): SGHRS, YFSETQ. The CDR3 here is CASSLEVRGSNTGELFF. The CDR3 nucleotides are TGCGCCAGCAGCTTGGAAGTCCGAGGTTCGAACACCGGGGAGCTGTTTTTT.

The rearrangement joins TRBV28 to TRBJ2-5; 10 nucleotides align to TRBD1. This CDR3 has 15 residues. V lost 7 bases, J lost 5 bases, and 10 bases stayed unmatched. From germline, CDR1 is MDHEN and CDR2 SYDVKM. CDR3 region: CASTSYLTGGETQYF. The CDR3 nucleotides read TGTGCCAGCACCTCATACTTGACAGGGGGCGAGACCCAGTACTTC. Looking up the rest from reference TRBV28 and TRBJ2-5 gives the full variable domain: DVKVTQSSRYLVKRTGEKVFLECVQDMDHENMFWYRQDPGLGLRLIYFSYDVKMKEKGDIPEGYSVSREKKERFSLILESASTNQTSMYLCASTSYLTGGETQYFGPGTRLLVL.

This rearrangement joins TRBV28 to TRBJ1-2, with 8 bases lining up with TRBD1. The V and J ends lost 4 bases and 4 bases, in that order; junction bases with no gene match: 5. Germline CDR1 reads MDHEN; CDR2 reads SYDVKM. This CDR3 contains 14 residues. CDR3 amino acids: CASSSSRGPYGYTF. The CDR3 nucleotides read TGTGCCAGCAGTTCCAGCAGGGGGCCCTATGGCTACACCTTC.

J is TRBJ2-2 and V is TRBV7-2; the match to TRBD2 covers 9 bases. V lost 2 bases and J lost 1; bases outside the gene matches: 5. The CDR3 consists of 17 residues. The V gene's germline CDR1 is SGHTA and CDR2 FQGNSA. The CDR3 is CASSLRAGGLNTGELFF. The CDR3 bases are TGTGCCAGCAGCTTAAGAGCGGGAGGTTTGAACACCGGGGAGCTGTTTTTT.

The chain uses TRBV6-1 and TRBJ2-7; D remains ambiguous. V lost 2 bases to trimming and J lost 4 bases, with 15 bases between them. CDR1 is MNHNS, CDR2 SASEGT, per germline. The CDR3 is made up of 15 amino acids. The DNA of the CDR3 is TGTGCCAGCAGTGAAAATGTCTGGCGGAGATACGAGCAGTACTTC. Translating gives CASSENVWRRYEQYF.

The chain has TRBV28 and TRBJ1-1, with D tentatively TRBD1 (6 bases). Germline CDR1 MDHEN, CDR2 SYDVKM. The V end was cut by 6 bases, the J end by 7 bases, with 15 bases between. This CDR3 has 13 residues. For the CDR3, the DNA is TGTGCCAGCAGCCCCGGGCAGGGGATTGAAGCTTTCTTT. It encodes CASSPGQGIEAFF.

V gene TRBV9 combines with J gene TRBJ2-7, with 8 nucleotides matching TRBD2. The CDR3 runs to 14 residues. V lost 2 bases and J lost 2; bases outside the gene matches: 3. Germline lookup yields CDR1 SGDLS and CDR2 YYNGEE. Here the CDR3 DNA reads TGTGCCAGCAGCGTTAGCGGGATCCCCTACGAGCAGTACTTC. This sequence encodes CASSVSGIPYEQYF.

This clone was observed a single time. V is TRBV7-2 and J is TRBJ2-2; D unclear. The CDR3 has 15 residues. Germline lookup yields CDR1 SGHTA and CDR2 FQGNSA. V was cut by 1 base and J by 4 bases, with 10 bases left in between. For the CDR3, the DNA is TGTGCCAGCAGCTTAGTTAGTCTTTCCACCGGGGAGCTGTTTTTT. Its translation: CASSLVSLSTGELFF.

This sequence joins TRBV5-8 and TRBJ1-5; 8 positions match TRBD1. The CDR3 covers 17 residues. Trimming took 3 bases from V and 1 from J; bases not matched to a gene: 9. Germline assignment: CDR1 SGHTS and CDR2 YDEGEE. CDR3 in DNA: TGTGCCAGCAGCTGGGGACAGGCCTGGGGGAGCAATCAGCCCCAGCATTTT. This gives the protein CASSWGQAWGSNQPQHF.

The chain is built from TRBV6-7 and TRBJ1-5; D is possibly TRBD1 (6 bases). TRBV6-7 is an ORF, and what it does is uncertain. The CDR3 consists of 16 residues. V gave up 3 bases and J gave up 5 bases, with 17 bases separating them. The CDR3 region has the DNA TGTGCCAGCAGTTATTATCGGCCGGGGGGCGATCAGCCCCAGCATTTT. Residues: CASSYYRPGGDQPQHF.

This clone was recorded only once. The rearrangement joins TRBV7-3 to TRBJ2-7; 9 bases fit TRBD1. Germline assignment: CDR1 SGHTA and CDR2 FQGTGA. V lost 2 bases to trimming and J lost 3 bases; unmatched junction nucleotides: 2. This CDR3 is 14 amino acids long. CDR3 bases: TGTGCCAGCAGCTTACCGGGACAGGGCTACGAGCAGTACTTC. Its protein product is CASSLPGQGYEQYF. Using reference TRBV7-3 and TRBJ2-7 for the parts outside the CDR3, the full variable domain is GAGVSQTPSNKVTEKGKYVELRCDPISGHTALYWYRQSLGQGPEFLIYFQGTGAADDSGLPNDRFFAVRPEGSVSTLKIQRTERGDSAVYLCASSLPGQGYEQYFGPGTRLTVT.

V usage is TRBV7-3 and J usage is TRBJ2-3; 8 bases align to TRBD2. The CDR3 consists of 15 residues. Trimming cost V 0 bases and J 4 bases; bases outside gene matches: 3. The germline gives CDR1 SGHTA, CDR2 FQGTGA. The CDR3 here is CASSLTREAADTQYF. The CDR3, as DNA: TGTGCCAGCAGCTTAACGCGGGAGGCGGCAGATACGCAGTATTTT.

The rearrangement links TRBV27 to TRBJ2-3; maybe TRBD1 (6 bases). V was trimmed by 6 bases and J by 8 bases, leaving 24 bases between them. CDR1 MNHEY and CDR2 SMNVEV come from the germline V gene (reference sequence). The CDR3 extends over 16 amino acids. This CDR3 reads CASSRSTGLNGGTQYF. The DNA of the CDR3 is TGTGCCAGCAGCCGATCTACAGGGCTAAATGGTGGTACGCAGTATTTT.

V is TRBV14 and J is TRBJ1-1, with TRBD1 as a possible D gene (5 bases). The CDR3 runs 16 residues. Trimming cost V 1 base and J 0 bases, with 12 bases left between them. Germline loops: CDR1 SGHDN, CDR2 FVKESK. The CDR3 region is CASSQVGAPMNTEAFF. The DNA for the CDR3 is TGTGCCAGCAGCCAAGTAGGGGCTCCAATGAACACTGAAGCTTTCTTT.

The chain uses TRBV5-4 and TRBJ2-5; D might be TRBD2 (5 bases). V was trimmed by 4 bases and J by 2 bases, leaving 9 bases between them. Germline loops: CDR1 SGHNT, CDR2 YYREEE (reference sequence). This CDR3 has 13 residues. The CDR3 is CASSPRVQETQYF. CDR3 in DNA: TGTGCCAGCAGCCCGAGGGTACAAGAGACCCAGTACTTC.

The chain couples TRBV28 to TRBJ2-7, with TRBD2 as a possible D gene (6 bases). CDR3 length: 13 residues. Germline CDR1 is MDHEN and CDR2 is SYDVKM. V gave up 5 bases and J gave up 4 bases, with 12 bases separating them. Written as DNA, the CDR3 is TGTGCCAGCAGTGGGGAGGTTTGGTACGAGCAGTACTTC. This gives the protein CASSGEVWYEQYF.

The rearrangement uses TRBV30 and TRBJ2-2; 8 bases line up with TRBD2. This CDR3 region has 15 residues. Germline loops: CDR1 GTSNPN, CDR2 SVGIG (reference sequence). Trimming removed 1 base from V and 7 bases from J; junction bases left unmatched: 8. As DNA, the CDR3 is TGTGCCTGGAGTGGGACCGGGAGGGCCCACGGGGAGCTGTTTTTT. Translation: CAWSGTGRAHGELFF.

The genes are TRBV5-1 and TRBJ2-2; 7 bases map to TRBD2. V was pared by 3 bases and J by 0 bases, with 2 bases of the junction left unmatched. The germline V gene has CDR1 SGHRS and CDR2 YFSETQ. CDR3 length: 15 residues. CDR3 coding DNA: TGCGCCAGCAGCTGGGGAGGGGCGAACACCGGGGAGCTGTTTTTT. Translating gives CASSWGGANTGELFF.

The chain recombines TRBV5-4 with TRBJ2-1, with 15 bases lining up with TRBD2. CDR1 is SGHNT, CDR2 YYREEE, per germline (reference sequence). The junction had 4 bases not matched to a gene; V was cut back by 4 bases and J by 8 bases. This CDR3 is 15 amino acids long. CDR3 protein: CASSHGLAGGYEQFF. The CDR3 coding sequence is TGTGCCAGCAGCCATGGACTAGCGGGAGGGTATGAGCAGTTCTTC.

The V and J genes are TRBV18 and TRBJ2-3; 8 bases line up with TRBD2. Germline V gene data show CDR1 as KGHSH and CDR2 as LQKENI. CDR3 length: 15 amino acids. V dropped 3 bases and J dropped 0; count of bases not matched to a gene: 2. The CDR3 bases are TGTGCCAGCTCACCGAGCGGGAGTAGCACAGATACGCAGTATTTT. Protein sequence: CASSPSGSSTDTQYF.

As for this clone: This same CDR3 is encoded by further DNA sequences in the sample. The chain couples TRBV5-4 to TRBJ2-2; no clear D. With 0 bases removed from V and 0 bases from J, the gap between germline ends came to 6 bases. CDR3 length: 15 residues. Germline lookup yields CDR1 SGHNT and CDR2 YYREEE (reference sequence). CDR3 sequence reads: CASSLGTPNTGELFF. CDR3 nucleotides: TGTGCCAGCAGCTTGGGTACACCGAACACCGGGGAGCTGTTTTTT.

DNA for the CDR3: TGTGCCAGCAGCGCCCAGACAGGGGGGAATGAGCAGTTCTTC. Translated, it gives CASSAQTGGNEQFF. The chain has TRBV9 and TRBJ2-1; TRBD1 agrees at 9 bases. Germline V gene sequence: CDR1 SGDLS, CDR2 YYNGEE. CDR3 length equals 14 residues. V gave up 3 bases and J gave up 7 bases; unmatched junction bases: 5.

This chain connects TRBV28 to TRBJ2-2; D is perhaps TRBD1 (6 bases). V lost 1 base to trimming and J lost 2 bases, with 14 bases between them. This CDR3 is 17 amino acids long. From germline, CDR1 is MDHEN and CDR2 SYDVKM. The CDR3, as DNA: TGTGCCAGCAGTTTATCCTACAGGGCCGAAAACACCGGGGAGCTGTTTTTT. Translation gives CASSLSYRAENTGELFF.

The V and J genes are TRBV7-9 and TRBJ2-7; TRBD2 is a possible D gene (5 bases). The CDR3 loop spans 12 amino acids. CDR1 SEHNR and CDR2 FQNEAQ come from the germline V gene (reference sequence). V was pared by 5 bases and J by 5 bases, with 10 bases between. CDR3 bases: TGTGCCAGCAGCGAAGGGAGTGACGAGCAGTACTTC. Protein: CASSEGSDEQYF.

The chain has TRBV7-9 and TRBJ2-2, with TRBD1 matching over 9 bases. The V gene's germline CDR1 is SEHNR and CDR2 FQNEAQ (reference sequence). The CDR3 length is 15 residues. Trimming cost V 5 bases and J 5 bases; bases outside gene matches: 6. The CDR3 region is CASSPGQGTTGELFF. CDR3 nucleotide sequence: TGTGCCAGCAGCCCAGGACAGGGGACGACCGGGGAGCTGTTTTTT.

V usage is TRBV5-1 and J usage is TRBJ1-2; weak D call: TRBD1 (5 bases). CDR1 and CDR2 (germline): SGHRS, YFSETQ. V lost 4 bases and J 5 bases, leaving 15 bases between the germline ends. This CDR3 has 14 amino acids. CDR3 sequence: CASSLDTAGYGYTF. CDR3 in DNA: TGCGCCAGCAGCCTGGACACGGCGGGGTATGGCTACACCTTC.

The V and J genes are TRBV18 and TRBJ2-1; D remains ambiguous. Germline CDR1 reads KGHSH; CDR2 reads LQKENI. The V and J ends lost 3 bases and 5 bases respectively, with 8 bases between them. This CDR3 region has 13 residues. CDR3 sequence reads: CASSPAVNNEQFF. The CDR3 DNA follows: TGTGCCAGCTCACCGGCGGTTAACAATGAGCAGTTCTTC.

V gene TRBV6-5 combines with J gene TRBJ2-3; the D is unclear. CDR3 length equals 13 residues. V dropped 8 bases and J dropped 0 bases, with 9 bases sitting between them. CDR1 and CDR2 (germline): MNHEY, SVGAGI. The CDR3 DNA follows: TGTGCCAGCTACCGCGGTAGCACAGATACGCAGTATTTT. It codes for CASYRGSTDTQYF.

This chain uses TRBV7-9 with TRBJ2-4; the D gene is possibly TRBD2 (5 bases). In germline, CDR1 is SEHNR, CDR2 FQNEAQ (reference sequence). Between the trimmed V and J ends, which lost 5 bases and 8 bases, there was a span of 16 bases. The CDR3 sequence is 14 residues long. CDR3 DNA: TGTGCCAGCAGCGAGTCCGGGAATGGATACATTCAGTACTTC. This codes for CASSESGNGYIQYF.